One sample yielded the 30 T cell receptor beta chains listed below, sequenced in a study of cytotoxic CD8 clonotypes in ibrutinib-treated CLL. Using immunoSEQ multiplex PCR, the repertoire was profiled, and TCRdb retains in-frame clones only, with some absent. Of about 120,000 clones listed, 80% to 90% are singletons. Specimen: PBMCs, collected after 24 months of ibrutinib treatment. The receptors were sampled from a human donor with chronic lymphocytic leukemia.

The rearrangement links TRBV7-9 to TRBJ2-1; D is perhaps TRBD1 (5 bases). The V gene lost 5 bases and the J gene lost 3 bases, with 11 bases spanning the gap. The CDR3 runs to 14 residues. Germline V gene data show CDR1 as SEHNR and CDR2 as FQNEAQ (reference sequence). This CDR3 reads CASSPRQGYNEQFF. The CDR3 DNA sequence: TGTGCCAGCAGCCCAAGGCAGGGCTACAATGAGCAGTTCTTC. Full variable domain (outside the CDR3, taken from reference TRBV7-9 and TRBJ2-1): DTGVSQNPRHKITKRGQNVTFRCDPISEHNRLYWYRQTLGQGPEFLTYFQNEAQLEKSRLLSDRFSAERPKGSFSTLEIQRTEQGDSAMYLCASSPRQGYNEQFFGPGTRLTVL.

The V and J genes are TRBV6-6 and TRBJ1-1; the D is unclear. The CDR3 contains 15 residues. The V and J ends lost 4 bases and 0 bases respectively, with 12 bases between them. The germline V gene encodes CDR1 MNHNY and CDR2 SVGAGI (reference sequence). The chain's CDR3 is CASSSSPRVNTEAFF. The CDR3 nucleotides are TGTGCCAGCAGTTCTTCCCCTAGGGTGAACACTGAAGCTTTCTTT.

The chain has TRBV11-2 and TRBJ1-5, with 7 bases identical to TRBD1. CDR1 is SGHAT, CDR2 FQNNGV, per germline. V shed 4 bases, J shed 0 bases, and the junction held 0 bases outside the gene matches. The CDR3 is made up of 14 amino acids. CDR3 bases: TGTGCCAGCAGCTCAGGGGGTAGCAATCAGCCCCAGCATTTT. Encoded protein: CASSSGGSNQPQHF. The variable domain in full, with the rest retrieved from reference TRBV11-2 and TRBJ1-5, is EAGVAQSPRYKIIEKRQSVAFWCNPISGHATLYWYQQILGQGPKLLIQFQNNGVVDDSQLPKDRFSAERLKGVDSTLKIQPAKLEDSAVYLCASSSGGSNQPQHFGDGTRLSIL.

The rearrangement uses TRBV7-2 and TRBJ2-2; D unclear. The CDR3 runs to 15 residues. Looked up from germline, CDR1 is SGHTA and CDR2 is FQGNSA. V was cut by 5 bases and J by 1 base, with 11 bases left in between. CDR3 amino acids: CASSPFNLNTGELFF. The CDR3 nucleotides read TGTGCCAGCAGCCCCTTCAACTTGAACACCGGGGAGCTGTTTTTT.

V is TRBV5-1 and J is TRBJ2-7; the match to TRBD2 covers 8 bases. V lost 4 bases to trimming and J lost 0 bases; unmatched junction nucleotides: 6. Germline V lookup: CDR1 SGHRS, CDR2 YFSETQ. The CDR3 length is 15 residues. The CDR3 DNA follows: TGCGCCAGCAGCCCATTAGCGGGGAGCTCCTACGAGCAGTACTTC. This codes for CASSPLAGSSYEQYF.

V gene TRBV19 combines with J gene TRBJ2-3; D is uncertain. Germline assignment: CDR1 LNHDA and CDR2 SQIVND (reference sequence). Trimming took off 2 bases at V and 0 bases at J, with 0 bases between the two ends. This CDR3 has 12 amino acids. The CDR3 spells CASSISTDTQYF. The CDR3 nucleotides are TGTGCCAGTAGTATAAGCACAGATACGCAGTATTTT.

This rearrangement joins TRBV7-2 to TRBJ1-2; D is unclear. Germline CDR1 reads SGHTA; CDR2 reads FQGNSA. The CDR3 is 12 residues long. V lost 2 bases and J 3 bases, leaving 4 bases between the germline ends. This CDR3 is CASSLNHYGYTF. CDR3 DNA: TGTGCCAGCAGCTTAAACCACTATGGCTACACCTTC.

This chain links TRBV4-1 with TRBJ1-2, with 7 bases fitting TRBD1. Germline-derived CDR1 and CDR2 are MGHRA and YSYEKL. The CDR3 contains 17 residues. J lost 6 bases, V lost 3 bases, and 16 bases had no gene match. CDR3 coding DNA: TGCGCCAGCAGCCAGCCCGGGACAGCGGAGCTCTCAAATGGCTACACCTTC. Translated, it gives CASSQPGTAELSNGYTF.

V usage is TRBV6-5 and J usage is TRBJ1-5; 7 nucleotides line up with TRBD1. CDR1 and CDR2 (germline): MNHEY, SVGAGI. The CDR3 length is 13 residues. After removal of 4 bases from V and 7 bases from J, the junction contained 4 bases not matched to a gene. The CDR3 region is CASSSDRVQPQHF. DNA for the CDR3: TGTGCCAGCAGTTCCGACAGGGTGCAGCCCCAGCATTTT.

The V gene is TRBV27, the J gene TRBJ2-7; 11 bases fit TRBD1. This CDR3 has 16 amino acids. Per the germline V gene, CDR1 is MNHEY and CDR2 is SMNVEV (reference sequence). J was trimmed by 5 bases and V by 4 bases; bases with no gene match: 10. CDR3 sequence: CASSSWTGGGFHEQYF. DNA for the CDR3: TGTGCCAGCAGTTCCTGGACAGGGGGCGGTTTCCACGAGCAGTACTTC.

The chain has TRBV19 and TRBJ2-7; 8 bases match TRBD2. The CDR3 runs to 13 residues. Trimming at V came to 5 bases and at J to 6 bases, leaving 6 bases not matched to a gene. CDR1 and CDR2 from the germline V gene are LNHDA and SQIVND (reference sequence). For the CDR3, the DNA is TGTGCCAGTAGTGTTACCGGGACTAGCGAGCAGTACTTC. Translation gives CASSVTGTSEQYF.

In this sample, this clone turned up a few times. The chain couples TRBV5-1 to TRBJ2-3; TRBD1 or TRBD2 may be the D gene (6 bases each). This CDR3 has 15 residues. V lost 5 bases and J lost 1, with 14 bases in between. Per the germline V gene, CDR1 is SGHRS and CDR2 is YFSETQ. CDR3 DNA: TGCGCCAGCAGTGATTTGGGGGGCCGCACAGATACGCAGTATTTT. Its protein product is CASSDLGGRTDTQYF.

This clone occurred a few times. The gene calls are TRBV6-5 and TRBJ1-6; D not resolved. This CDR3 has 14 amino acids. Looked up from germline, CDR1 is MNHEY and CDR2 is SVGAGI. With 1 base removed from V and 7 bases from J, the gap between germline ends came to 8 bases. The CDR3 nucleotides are TGTGCCAGCAGTTACTTTGCCGGAAATTCACCCCTCCACTTT. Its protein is CASSYFAGNSPLHF.

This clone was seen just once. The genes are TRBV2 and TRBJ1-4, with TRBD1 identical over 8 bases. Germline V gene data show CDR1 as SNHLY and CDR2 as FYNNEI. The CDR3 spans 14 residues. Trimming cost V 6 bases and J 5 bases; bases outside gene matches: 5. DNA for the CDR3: TGTGCCAGCAGGGGACAGGCTCCAAATGAAAAACTGTTTTTT. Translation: CASRGQAPNEKLFF.

For the CDR3, the DNA is TGTGCCTGGAGTGGGGGAAGGGGAAACACTGAAGCTTTCTTT. Translating gives CAWSGGRGNTEAFF. The V call is TRBV30, the J call TRBJ1-1; D perhaps matches TRBD1 (5 bases). CDR3 length equals 14 residues. Deletions cut 1 base from V and 2 bases from J, with 11 bases between. Looked up from germline, CDR1 is GTSNPN and CDR2 is SVGIG (reference sequence).

CDR3 protein: CASSLLDRPGAYTGELFF. The CDR3 bases are TGCGCCAGCAGCTTGCTAGATCGCCCCGGGGCCTACACCGGGGAGCTGTTTTTT. The chain employs TRBV5-1 and TRBJ2-2; D may match TRBD1 or TRBD2 (5 bases each). Germline CDR1 reads SGHRS; CDR2 reads YFSETQ. The germline V and J ends were trimmed by 1 base and 3 bases, with 19 bases remaining between them. The CDR3 is 18 residues long.

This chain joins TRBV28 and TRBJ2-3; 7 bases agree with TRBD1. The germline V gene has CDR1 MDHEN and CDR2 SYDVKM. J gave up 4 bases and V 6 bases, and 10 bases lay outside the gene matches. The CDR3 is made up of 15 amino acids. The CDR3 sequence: CASSRDRVGADTQYF. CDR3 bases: TGTGCCAGCAGCCGAGACAGGGTTGGGGCAGATACGCAGTATTTT. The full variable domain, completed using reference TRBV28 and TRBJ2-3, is DVKVTQSSRYLVKRTGEKVFLECVQDMDHENMFWYRQDPGLGLRLIYFSYDVKMKEKGDIPEGYSVSREKKERFSLILESASTNQTSMYLCASSRDRVGADTQYFGPGTRLTVL.

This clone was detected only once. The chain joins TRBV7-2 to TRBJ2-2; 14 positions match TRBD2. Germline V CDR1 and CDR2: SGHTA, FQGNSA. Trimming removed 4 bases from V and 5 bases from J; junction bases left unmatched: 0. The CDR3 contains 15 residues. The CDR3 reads CASSWTSGGTGELFF. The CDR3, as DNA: TGTGCCAGCAGCTGGACTAGCGGGGGGACCGGGGAGCTGTTTTTT.

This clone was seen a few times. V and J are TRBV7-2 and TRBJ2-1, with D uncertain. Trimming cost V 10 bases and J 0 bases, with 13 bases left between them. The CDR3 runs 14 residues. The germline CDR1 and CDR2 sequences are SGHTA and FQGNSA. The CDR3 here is CATKSDPSYNEQFF. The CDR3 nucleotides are TGTGCCACCAAGTCCGACCCCTCCTACAATGAGCAGTTCTTC.

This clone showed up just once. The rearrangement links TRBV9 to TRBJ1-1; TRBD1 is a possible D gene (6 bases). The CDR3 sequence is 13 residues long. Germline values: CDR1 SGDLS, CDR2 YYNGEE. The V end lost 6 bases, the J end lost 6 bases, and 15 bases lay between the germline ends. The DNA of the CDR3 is TGTGCCAGCACAAAACAGGGAGGGGCTGAAGCTTTCTTT. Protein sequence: CASTKQGGAEAFF.

As DNA, the CDR3 is TGTGCCTGGAGTGCCCCTTCTCCCCGACAGGGGAGGGATCAGCCCCAGCATTTT. This codes for CAWSAPSPRQGRDQPQHF. The genes are TRBV30 and TRBJ1-5; 8 bases fit TRBD1. V lost 1 base and J lost 5; bases outside the gene matches: 16. The CDR3 length is 18 residues. CDR1 and CDR2 from the germline V gene are GTSNPN and SVGIG (reference sequence).

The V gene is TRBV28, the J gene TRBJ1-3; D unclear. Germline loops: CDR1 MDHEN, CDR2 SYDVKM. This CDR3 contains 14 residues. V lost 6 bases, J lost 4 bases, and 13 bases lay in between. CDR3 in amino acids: CASRGPMEGNTIYF. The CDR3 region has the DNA TGTGCCAGCAGAGGACCAATGGAGGGAAACACCATATATTTT.

Written as DNA, the CDR3 is TGCGCCAGCAGCCGGGACCCCAGCTCCTACGAGCAGTACTTC. This translates into CASSRDPSSYEQYF. V and J are TRBV5-1 and TRBJ2-7, with D perhaps assigned TRBD1 or TRBD2 (5 bases each). Trimming left V 4 bases short and J 0 bases short, with 11 bases between. Germline CDR1 and CDR2: SGHRS and YFSETQ. This CDR3 contains 14 residues.

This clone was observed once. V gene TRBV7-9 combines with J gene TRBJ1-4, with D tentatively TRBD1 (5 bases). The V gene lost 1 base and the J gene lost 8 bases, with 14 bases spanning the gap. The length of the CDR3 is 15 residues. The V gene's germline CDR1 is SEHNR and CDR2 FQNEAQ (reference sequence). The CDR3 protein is CASSLVLQVGEKLFF. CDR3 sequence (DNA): TGTGCCAGCAGCTTAGTTTTACAGGTTGGGGAAAAACTGTTTTTT.

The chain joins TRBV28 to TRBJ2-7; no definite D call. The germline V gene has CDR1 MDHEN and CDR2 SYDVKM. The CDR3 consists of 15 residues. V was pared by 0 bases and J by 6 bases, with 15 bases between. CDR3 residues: CASSLWAGGFAEQYF. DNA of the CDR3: TGTGCCAGCAGTTTATGGGCAGGTGGGTTCGCCGAGCAGTACTTC.

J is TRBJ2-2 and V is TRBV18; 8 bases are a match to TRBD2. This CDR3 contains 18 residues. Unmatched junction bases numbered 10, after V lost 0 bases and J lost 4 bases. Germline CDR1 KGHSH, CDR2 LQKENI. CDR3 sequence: CASSPPWSSGRLTGELFF. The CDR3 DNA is TGTGCCAGCTCACCACCTTGGTCTAGCGGGCGACTCACCGGGGAGCTGTTTTTT.

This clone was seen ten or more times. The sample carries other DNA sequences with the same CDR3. The CDR3 loop is CASSVGETQYF. Here the CDR3 DNA reads TGCGCCAGCAGTGTGGGGGAGACCCAGTACTTC. The rearrangement uses TRBV5-1 and TRBJ2-5; D not certain. Germline V CDR1 and CDR2: SGHRS, YFSETQ. The CDR3 consists of 11 residues. V was trimmed by 5 bases and J by 5 bases, leaving 7 bases between them.

The DNA of the CDR3 is TGTGCCAGCAGTGAGGAGGGGGGATCCTATGGCTACACCTTC. Its protein is CASSEEGGSYGYTF. J is TRBJ1-2 and V is TRBV6-4, with a possible D match to TRBD1 (6 bases). V was shortened by 3 bases and J by 4 bases, with 12 bases between the two germline ends. The CDR3 extends over 14 amino acids. Germline CDR1 reads MRHNA; CDR2 reads SNTAGT.

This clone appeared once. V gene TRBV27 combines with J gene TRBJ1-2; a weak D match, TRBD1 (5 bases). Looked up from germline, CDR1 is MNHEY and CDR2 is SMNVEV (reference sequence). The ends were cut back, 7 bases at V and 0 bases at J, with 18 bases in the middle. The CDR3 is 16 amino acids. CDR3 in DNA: TGTGCCAGCACTAGACTAGGGACGGCAACTAACTATGGCTACACCTTC. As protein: CASTRLGTATNYGYTF.

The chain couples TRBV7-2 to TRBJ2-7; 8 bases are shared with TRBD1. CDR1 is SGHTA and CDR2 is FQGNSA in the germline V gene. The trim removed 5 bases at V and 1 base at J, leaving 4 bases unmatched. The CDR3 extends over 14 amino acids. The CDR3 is CASSEGQASYEQYF. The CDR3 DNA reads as TGTGCCAGCAGCGAGGGACAGGCTTCCTACGAGCAGTACTTC.